These T cell receptor beta chains were read from a single sample in a study of blood T cell repertoires in COVID-19. TCRdb's table, derived via immunoSEQ multiplex PCR, lists solely in-frame clones and lacks some. Altogether 150,000 to 200,000 clones are present, about 90% being singletons, with the ten largest covering about a tenth. Sequenced material: peripheral blood. The receptor set was obtained from a woman aged 60 to 75 with COVID-19, enrolled during active disease. Both conserved end residues are part of each CDR3.

v_call: TRBV7-2
cdr3_aa: CASSLHAGANTGELFF

v_call: TRBV7-2
cdr3_aa: CASSYQSRGVIGNEQFF

v_call: TRBV29-1
cdr3_aa: CSVAPEGQADTIYF

v_call: TRBV27
cdr3_aa: CASSSRLAGPYEQYF

v_call: TRBV7-2
cdr3_aa: CASSPEWQAGANVLTF

v_call: TRBV5-1
cdr3_aa: CASRRPTGAETQYF

v_call: TRBV5-4
cdr3_aa: CASSLDGGADYGYTF

v_call: TRBV4-3
cdr3_aa: CASSQDGDRGGGYTF

v_call: TRBV4-3
cdr3_aa: CASSQRPTGDNSPLHF

v_call: TRBV9
cdr3_aa: CASSGYRGYGANVLTF

v_call: TRBV27
cdr3_aa: CASSTRVATEAFF

v_call: TRBV30
cdr3_aa: CAWTLDFNEQFF

v_call: TRBV5-4
cdr3_aa: CASSLDRVGNTIYF

v_call: TRBV30
cdr3_aa: CAWSDRANTEAFF

v_call: TRBV7-6
cdr3_aa: CASSFGGEKLFF

v_call: TRBV7-8
cdr3_aa: CASSQGGILIETQYF

v_call: TRBV29-1
cdr3_aa: CSAPVRGQGWTGYTF

v_call: TRBV7-9
cdr3_aa: CAGARASGTWETQYF

v_call: TRBV27
cdr3_aa: CASSPRATSDNEQFF

v_call: TRBV6-5
cdr3_aa: CASSPDRERRATF

v_call: TRBV19
cdr3_aa: CASSRYREYEQYF

v_call: TRBV6-6
cdr3_aa: CASSYRPTTLTGELFF

v_call: TRBV5-6
cdr3_aa: CASSSPGDPSYEQYF

v_call: TRBV27
cdr3_aa: CASSLDWDSETQYF

v_call: TRBV10-3
cdr3_aa: CAIRGRENSPLHF

v_call: TRBV6-1
cdr3_aa: CASSEIGGGASNQPQHF

v_call: TRBV11-2
cdr3_aa: CASSSRYMNTEAFF

v_call: TRBV4-3
cdr3_aa: CASSQTDRATEAFF

v_call: TRBV4-3
cdr3_aa: CASSQGRGVRTEAFF

v_call: TRBV7-2
cdr3_aa: CASSLVARGYSGNTIYF

v_call: TRBV5-1
cdr3_aa: CASSRGTGLAEQYF

v_call: TRBV7-2
cdr3_aa: CASSLAFTGGSNQPQHF

v_call: TRBV30
cdr3_aa: CAWDSGNGNQPQHF

v_call: TRBV9
cdr3_aa: CASSAGASAYEQYF

v_call: TRBV6-4
cdr3_aa: CASSEEVFYEQYF

v_call: TRBV5-5
cdr3_aa: CASSSAPGGRINYGYTF

v_call: TRBV7-2
cdr3_aa: CASSPSGGLVEQYF

v_call: TRBV14
cdr3_aa: CASSQVRQGGEKLFF

v_call: TRBV27
cdr3_aa: CASSHRDYNSPLHF

v_call: TRBV9
cdr3_aa: CASKGDPDTQYF

v_call: TRBV19
cdr3_aa: CASSIAGGTEAFF

v_call: TRBV6-6
cdr3_aa: CASRPGTGGWQVHF

v_call: TRBV5-1
cdr3_aa: CASSLGQSVNEQYF

v_call: TRBV19
cdr3_aa: CASSYSFRGTARQPQHF

v_call: TRBV29-1
cdr3_aa: CSAEGASGESSYEQYF

v_call: TRBV19
cdr3_aa: CASSILLRRGYTF

v_call: TRBV24-1
cdr3_aa: CATSDSGHSYEQYF

v_call: TRBV15
cdr3_aa: CATSREMALLGQPGNTIYF

v_call: TRBV27
cdr3_aa: CASRPGNSGRETQYF

v_call: TRBV29-1
cdr3_aa: CSVEYRGDTEAFF

v_call: TRBV3-1/TRBV3-2
cdr3_aa: CARTGHRSGCGNTIYF

v_call: TRBV6-5
cdr3_aa: CASSYDEVRSAEQYF

v_call: TRBV10-3
cdr3_aa: CAIGTGIDEQFF